The entry below describes one T cell receptor beta chain. Its cognate antigen is unknown. Primers used in a second PCR of about 6 to 11 cycles were a sample-barcoded 5' primer and a J-beta primer mix. MiXCR, run by TCRdb on the 5' RACE reads, gives a single entry per CDR3 protein. The sample lists about 800,000 distinct CDR3 sequences; roughly 25% were seen once. The length of the CDR3 is 16 residues. CDR1 and CDR2 from the germline V gene are MDHEN and SYDVKM. V was pared by 5 bases and J by 4 bases, with 8 bases of the junction left unmatched. These data come from a study of blood T cells in healthy people across ages. Study outcomes and limitations: Whereas aged donors had fewer naive CD4+ cells, long-lived donors had more of them and higher diversity.

These data were also filed under a second study, of T cells of mothers and their children. This second study says: Samples were provided by three healthy Caucasian mothers and their six children.

The TCR originated in a boy aged 5-17 years in good health. The rearrangement links TRBV28 to TRBJ2-5; 12 bases are shared with TRBD1. What was sequenced was blood. The CDR3 DNA sequence: TGTGCCAGCAGTCAACGGGACAGGGGGCCTAGAGAGACCCAGTACTTC. The encoded protein is CASSQRDRGPRETQYF.